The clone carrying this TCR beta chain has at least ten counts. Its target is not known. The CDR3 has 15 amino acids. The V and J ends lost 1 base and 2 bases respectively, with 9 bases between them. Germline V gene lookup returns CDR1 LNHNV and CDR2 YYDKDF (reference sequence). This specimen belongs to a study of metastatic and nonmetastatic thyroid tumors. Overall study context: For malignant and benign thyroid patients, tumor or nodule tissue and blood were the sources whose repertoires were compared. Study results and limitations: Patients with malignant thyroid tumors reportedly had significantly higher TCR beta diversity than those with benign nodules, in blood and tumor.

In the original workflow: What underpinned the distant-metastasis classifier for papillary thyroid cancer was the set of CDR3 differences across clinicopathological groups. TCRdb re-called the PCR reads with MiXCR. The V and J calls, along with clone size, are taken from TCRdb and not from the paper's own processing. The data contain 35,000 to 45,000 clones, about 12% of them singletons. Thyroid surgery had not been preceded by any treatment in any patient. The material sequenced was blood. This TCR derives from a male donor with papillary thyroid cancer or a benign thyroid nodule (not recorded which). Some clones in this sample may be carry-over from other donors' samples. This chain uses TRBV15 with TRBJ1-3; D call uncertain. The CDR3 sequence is CATSRAVGTGNTIYF. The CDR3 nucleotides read TGTGCCACCAGCAGAGCGGTAGGCACTGGAAACACCATATATTTT.